This T cell receptor beta chain derives from a study of cytomegalovirus exposure and HLA in healthy donors (dated by TCRdb to 2017 to 2019). Broadly, across the study: According to an earlier analysis of 550 to 750 of the donors, about 179 million T cells yielded roughly 110 million unique TCR beta sequences and roughly 280 Gb of sequence data. An early release covering around 630 HLA-typed donors comprised 250 to 350 gigabases of sequencing data and tens of millions of unique TCR sequences. Of the roughly 400 genotyped donors, approximately 83% fell in the genetic ancestry cluster associated with self-reported Caucasian donors. The study aimed to test whether signatures of past pathogen exposure could be identified by cataloging public T cell receptors. The study profiled the T cell repertoires of under 850 subjects by immunosequencing and related them to cytomegalovirus serostatus. In addition to the first cohort of roughly 700 subjects, a separate validation cohort of 120 different subjects was used. High-throughput TCR immunosequencing, statistical association of individual TCRs with disease status, and machine learning were combined to predict cytomegalovirus infection status. In a later analysis, previously published TCR beta repertoires from 550 to 700 donors were re-analyzed and high-resolution HLA genotyping was added so that TCR occurrence patterns could be studied. Rather than drawing on any new phenotypic data, the later analysis identified candidate immune exposures from TCR beta sequences and the way those sequences occurred across donors. To decide whether each TCR beta V gene segment behaved as functional or pseudogenic, an earlier analysis of some 600 of the donors relied on high-throughput TCR beta sequencing. Donor age, sex, ethnicity and CMV serostatus were compiled alongside the repertoire data. In a later genetic analysis, genome-wide SNP genotypes for about 55% of the roughly 700 donors were used, and that subset was treated as a discovery cohort. Every repertoire in the discovery cohort had been generated on one and the same sequencing platform. HLA typing included class I and class II loci at four-digit resolution. Typing coverage differed by locus: A, B, C, DRB1 and DQB1 were typed in roughly 629-630 donors, DQA1 in 522, DPA1 in 600 to 610, and DPB1 in roughly 470. About five DR-DQ haplotypes were handled as single units for association and clustering, since linkage in the cohort was strong. Among some 400 genotyped donors of the cohort, an average of around 240,000 unique TCR beta nucleotide sequences were sequenced per donor, roughly 18% of them non-productive. The investigation overall reported the following: A later genetic analysis associated a missense DCLRE1C variant with V-gene and J-gene trimming of TCR beta chains, and an independent cohort replicated the association. HLA typing was unavailable for some donors at each locus, so association tests used only the typed subset. Broadly in line with IMGT annotations, most TCR beta V segments showed up in productive rearrangements about 87% or about 30% of the time in an earlier analysis of under 700 of the donors. In a later analysis, TCR association rates were found to vary across HLA loci, with the most associated TCRs seen for DRB1 alleles and the fewest for HLA-C alleles. In a later analysis, HLA-associated TCR beta chains were found to be more clonally expanded and to have lower generation probabilities than equally common non-associated chains. The authors suggested that the approach could potentially be generalized to other disease states and immunological phenotypes. Compared with the approximately 720-donor mean, donors in an Asian-associated ancestry cluster had fewer N-insertions in productive TCRs, according to a later genetic analysis. When HLA alleles, especially DR and DQ, strongly co-occurred, attributing TCR associations to individual alleles was difficult. The study listed 150 to 200 TCR beta chains as associated with cytomegalovirus. A cluster of highly shared sequence variants was judged likely to be a technical artifact of the sequencing pipeline. Three of the identified cytomegalovirus-associated TCR beta chains were confirmed in vitro to be specific for cytomegalovirus antigens. Most CMV-associated TCR beta chains appeared to be HLA-restricted in a later analysis, and the HLA associations seemed to be driven largely by CMV exposure. In this cohort, only TCR beta chains were sequenced, and detectable features were limited by the absence of alpha or paired-chain data. CMV serostatus was the only immune exposure information available for the cohort. According to a later analysis, parvovirus B19, influenza, CMV and Epstein-Barr virus appeared linked to several top co-occurrence clusters. Across donors, most TCR sequences were observed very rarely, whereas some public TCRs were present in many individuals. Some 16 rarely observed V segments, including chromosome 9 orphons, were excluded from the earlier analysis of 550 to 700 of the donors because counts were too low. Some IMGT-functional V segments, including TRBV6-2 and TRBV6-3, could not be distinguished by the 87-base-pair reads and were therefore excluded. A later analysis associated 15,000 to 20,000 TCR beta sequences with specific HLA alleles at a false discovery rate of 0.05. Linkage disequilibrium might explain the correlated functional status among segregating V segments, but an unknown experimental factor could not be excluded. In both the original and validation cohorts, the classifier was reported to diagnose cytomegalovirus status with high specificity and sensitivity. Presence/absence analyses assumed roughly uniform sequencing depth across donors, an assumption that may not hold. A further reported finding was that TCR beta sequences accurately predicted the HLA-A and HLA-B alleles for most subjects in the first cohort.

As regards this clone: The clone's antigen remains unknown. Per-base qualities were not stored, and no clone one base away is much larger.

The cohort was made up of roughly 670 healthy bone marrow donors. Cohort members were all nominally healthy when sampled, although unrecorded immune exposures were likely present. The donor tested CMV seronegative, placing the donor among the roughly 340 seronegative members of the cohort. Every donor gave a peripheral blood sample, and the peripheral blood mononuclear cells from that sample were used for TCR beta sequencing. Genomic DNA was extracted from the blood cell samples with the Qiagen DNeasy Blood Extraction Kit. Libraries were prepared through the immunoSEQ multiplex PCR assay. For the multiplex PCR, a mixture combining 60 forward primers for TCR Vbeta segments and 13 reverse primers for TCR Jbeta segments was used. Amplification of the CDR3 region of rearranged TCR beta genes was performed with a multiplex PCR assay on genomic DNA. Amplified TCR beta libraries were sequenced as 87-base-pair reads on the Illumina HiSeq System. The study's own analysis went as follows. A later analysis counted tens of millions of unique TCR beta chains across the 650 to 800 repertoires, and about 10 million of these chains were shared by at least two donors. Raw reads were error-corrected and collapsed into unique sequences by a nearest-neighbor algorithm in which closely related sequences were merged to remove PCR and sequencing errors. Alignment of CDR3 sequences to IMGT reference sequences was used to assign V, D and J gene segments. For a sequence to be retained, a match of at least six nucleotides to both a V gene segment and a J gene segment was required. Rearrangements were classified as productive when the CDR3 lacked stop codons and remained in frame with V and J, and all other rearrangements were classified as non-productive. Following IMGT convention, CDR3 was defined as the stretch from the second conserved V-encoded cysteine to the conserved J-encoded phenylalanine. Sequences without an unambiguous match to a single V gene segment were excluded from the earlier analysis of 500 to 700 of the donors. An earlier analysis of roughly 590 of the donors called V segments functional above 56.7% productive rearrangements and segregating when the between-donor standard deviation exceeded 5%. A statistical classification framework was built for diagnosing cytomegalovirus status from the catalog of TCR beta chain sequences. V and J gene assignment, in a later analysis, came from comparing TCR nucleotide sequences with IMGT/GENE-DB human TR gene sequences. A later analysis assigned CDR3 sequences and most-parsimonious VDJ recombination scenarios with the TCRdist pipeline. A later analysis defined each TCR beta chain by its CDR3 amino acid sequence plus V-gene family, and excluded reads lacking a unique V-gene family. As a way to deal with suspected cross-contamination and a sequencing artifact, a later analysis dropped hundreds of nucleotide sequences that were highly shared and had low generation probability. In a later analysis, a clonal expansion index for each public chain was calculated from normalized within-repertoire ranks of inferred template counts. A later analysis computed generation probabilities with a VDJ recombination model fitted to out-of-frame rearrangements, and checked the results against IGoR. Hypergeometric tests were used in a later analysis to score TCR-TCR, TCR-HLA and TCR-CMV co-occurrence, with a repertoire-size bias correction applied to the TCR pairs. To estimate false discovery rates, a later analysis permuted the HLA or CMV assignments 20 times. In a later analysis, co-occurring TCRs were grouped using DBSCAN, and TCRdist sequence similarity was added for clustering within HLA-allele-positive subsets. Repertoires with fewer than 30,000 or more than 120,000 public chains were left out of co-occurrence clustering, as were about 5 repertoires with anomalous nucleotide sharing. The table comes from immuneACCESS by way of TCRdb, which keeps in-frame sequences with V and J called. Part of the clones is missing from these tables; in studies checked, under half for an unresolved V gene and the rest for unknown reasons. V and J calls and clone size are copied from that table; D and trimming were computed from the DNA. This sample gives about 160,000 clones in total; roughly four fifths of them show up just once. The leading ten clones occupy 1.9% of the sample.

The CDR3 holds 15 amino acids from the cysteine to the phenylalanine. Just the 45-base CDR3 DNA is kept, in frame starting at base 1. At the junction V is shortened by 6 bases and J by 3 bases; bases outside the gene matches: 10. The germline V gene (reference sequence) provides CDR1 LNHDA and CDR2 SQIVND. The chain couples TRBV19 to TRBJ2-7; 8 central nucleotides agree with TRBD2. Source material: PBMCs. The receptor's source is a woman aged 18 to 35 in good health and CMV-seronegative. CDR3 loop: CASSMGPAGGYEQYF. In nucleotide form, the sequence is TGTGCCAGTAGCATGGGTCCGGCGGGAGGCTACGAGCAGTACTTC. This CDR3, with the reference TRBV19 and TRBJ2-7 proteins standing in past its ends, gives the full variable domain DGGITQSPKYLFRKEGQNVTLSCEQNLNHDAMYWYRQDPGQGLRLIYYSQIVNDFQKGDIAEGYSVSREKKESFPLTVTSAQKNPTAFYLCASSMGPAGGYEQYFGPGTRLTVT.